What follows are 31 T cell receptor beta chains derived from one specimen sequenced in a study of memory CD4+ T cells and cytomegalovirus serostatus. Assay used: immunoSEQ multiplex PCR; TCRdb lists only in-frame clones, some missing. The data contain 70,000 to 95,000 clones, 75% to 90% of them singletons. Single viable CD3+CD4+CD8-CD45RO+ cells were sorted as the memory CD4+ T cells. The sequencing input was memory CD4+ T cells from blood. The receptors here all came from an adult in good health and CMV-seronegative.

The rearrangement uses TRBV18 and TRBJ2-1, with TRBD1 matching over 8 bases. The germline CDR1 and CDR2 sequences are KGHSH and LQKENI. The CDR3 runs 16 residues. Trimming removed 6 bases from V and 7 bases from J; junction bases left unmatched: 14. This CDR3 reads CASSTSTGALNNEQFF. CDR3 nucleotides: TGTGCCAGCTCTACTTCGACAGGGGCCCTCAATAATGAGCAGTTCTTC. Combining the CDR3 with reference TRBV18 and TRBJ2-1 gives the whole variable domain NAGVMQNPRHLVRRRGQEARLRCSPMKGHSHVYWYRQLPEEGLKFMVYLQKENIIDESGMPKERFSAEFPKEGPSILRIQQVVRGDSAAYFCASSTSTGALNNEQFFGPGTRLTVL.

The J gene is TRBJ2-7, the V gene TRBV2, with D uncertain. Trimming removed 6 bases from V and 4 bases from J, with 7 bases in between. The CDR3 sequence is 11 residues long. CDR1 and CDR2 (germline): SNHLY, FYNNEI. This CDR3 reads CASSLTYEQYF. The CDR3 coding sequence is TGTGCCAGCAGCTTGACATACGAGCAGTACTTC.

The sample holds one count of this clone. The chain's CDR3 is CSVLRGQGNEKLFF. The CDR3, as DNA: TGCAGCGTGCTTAGGGGGCAGGGTAATGAAAAACTGTTTTTT. The rearrangement joins TRBV29-1 to TRBJ1-4; 7 bases map to TRBD1. The germline V gene has CDR1 SQVTM and CDR2 ANQGSEA. The V gene end was trimmed by 6 bases and the J gene end by 4 bases; junction bases not matched to a gene: 8. The CDR3 has 14 residues.

This clone was detected only a few times. The chain has TRBV28 and TRBJ1-2; TRBD1 agrees at 7 bases. Germline V gene data show CDR1 as MDHEN and CDR2 as SYDVKM. J was trimmed by 8 bases and V by 8 bases; bases with no gene match: 14. The CDR3 spans 14 residues. The CDR3 is CASVGQGGLNGYTF. In DNA, the CDR3 is TGTGCCAGCGTAGGGCAGGGGGGTTTGAACGGCTACACCTTC.

The chain recombines TRBV5-1 with TRBJ1-1; D ambiguous. CDR1 SGHRS and CDR2 YFSETQ come from the germline V gene. Trimming removed 0 bases at V and 3 bases at J, with 6 bases between. CDR3 size: 13 residues. In DNA form, the CDR3 reads TGCGCCAGCAGCTTGGCGAGTGACACTGAAGCTTTCTTT. This sequence encodes CASSLASDTEAFF.

V and J are TRBV5-1 and TRBJ2-3; TRBD2 matches at 9 bases. Germline V lookup: CDR1 SGHRS, CDR2 YFSETQ. CDR3 length: 19 amino acids. After removal of 3 bases from V and 2 bases from J, the junction contained 16 bases not matched to a gene. This chain's CDR3 is CASSSGGSGGPRTTDTQYF. In DNA, the CDR3 is TGCGCCAGCAGCTCGGGGGGCAGCGGGGGGCCTAGGACCACAGATACGCAGTATTTT.

This chain uses TRBV9 with TRBJ1-1; TRBD1 matches at 9 bases. CDR1 and CDR2 from the germline V gene are SGDLS and YYNGEE. The ends lost 4 bases at V and 4 bases at J; junction bases unmatched: 2. The CDR3 spans 13 residues. CDR3 nucleotide sequence: TGTGCCAGCAGCCTGACAGGGGGCACTGAAGCTTTCTTT. It encodes CASSLTGGTEAFF.

The chain has TRBV30 and TRBJ1-6, with unresolved D. Per germline, CDR1 GTSNPN and CDR2 SVGIG (reference sequence). V was pared by 3 bases and J by 0 bases, with 12 bases between. The CDR3 spans 16 residues. As DNA, the CDR3 is TGTGCCTGGAGAGGCTATTGGAGCTCCTATAATTCACCCCTCCACTTT. This codes for CAWRGYWSSYNSPLHF.

The chain couples TRBV30 to TRBJ1-6; D remains ambiguous. This CDR3 comprises 11 residues. V lost 0 bases and J lost 13, with 7 bases in between. Germline V gives CDR1 GTSNPN, CDR2 SVGIG (reference sequence). CDR3 bases: TGTGCCTGGAGTGTAAAAGTCCCCCTCCACTTT. Its translation is CAWSVKVPLHF.

This clone was seen only a few times. V gene TRBV2 combines with J gene TRBJ1-5; D gene uncertain. The CDR3 consists of 14 residues. Germline CDR1 and CDR2: SNHLY and FYNNEI. Trimming took off 7 bases at V and 3 bases at J, with 13 bases between the two ends. CDR3 region: CASIRALDNQPQHF. The CDR3 bases are TGTGCCAGCATAAGGGCTCTGGACAATCAGCCCCAGCATTTT.

The V call is TRBV18, the J call TRBJ1-5; D gene unclear. Trimming left V 0 bases short and J 4 bases short, with 10 bases between. The CDR3 length is 15 residues. Germline V gene lookup returns CDR1 KGHSH and CDR2 LQKENI. The CDR3 reads CASSPPQAVNQPQHF. For the CDR3, the DNA is TGTGCCAGCTCACCACCGCAGGCAGTAAATCAGCCCCAGCATTTT.

The chain recombines TRBV6-5 with TRBJ2-7; no firm D call. The germline V and J ends were trimmed by 5 bases and 2 bases, with 13 bases remaining between them. Germline V gene data show CDR1 as MNHEY and CDR2 as SVGAGI. The CDR3 spans 14 residues. The DNA of the CDR3 is TGTGCCAGCAGTCCCGATTTACAGCCCTACGAGCAGTACTTC. Its protein product is CASSPDLQPYEQYF.

The chain links TRBV7-6 to TRBJ2-5; 12 bases map to TRBD2. The germline CDR1 and CDR2 sequences are SGHVS and FNYEAQ. V gave up 6 bases and J gave up 1 base; unmatched junction bases: 6. The CDR3 runs 16 residues. The CDR3 protein is CASSLGLAGSQETQYF. As DNA, the CDR3 is TGTGCCAGCAGTCTTGGACTAGCGGGGAGCCAAGAGACCCAGTACTTC.

The rearrangement joins TRBV14 to TRBJ2-2, with no clear D. This CDR3 comprises 14 residues. Germline V gene sequence: CDR1 SGHDN, CDR2 FVKESK. Trimming took off 1 base at V and 8 bases at J, with 11 bases between the two ends. The CDR3 bases are TGTGCCAGCAGCCAAGGAGAGGCCCGGGGGGAGCTGTTTTTT. Translating it yields CASSQGEARGELFF.

The genes are TRBV6-1 and TRBJ1-5, with a possible D match to TRBD1 (5 bases). The V gene's germline CDR1 is MNHNS and CDR2 SASEGT. With 7 bases removed from V and 2 bases from J, the gap between germline ends came to 12 bases. The CDR3 totals 14 residues. CDR3 amino acids: CASNLGGGNQPQHF. The CDR3 DNA sequence: TGTGCCAGCAATCTCGGGGGTGGCAATCAGCCCCAGCATTTT.

This clone was detected a few times. The rearrangement joins TRBV19 to TRBJ1-5, with D possibly matching TRBD1 (6 bases). The V gene's germline CDR1 is LNHDA and CDR2 SQIVND (reference sequence). The V end was cut by 5 bases, the J end by 1 base, with 15 bases between. The CDR3 totals 16 residues. Here the CDR3 reads CASSRTASQSNQPQHF. CDR3 coding DNA: TGTGCCAGTAGTCGGACAGCAAGCCAAAGCAATCAGCCCCAGCATTTT.

V is TRBV19 and J is TRBJ1-6, with 11 bases fitting TRBD1. Germline V CDR1 and CDR2: LNHDA, SQIVND (reference sequence). This CDR3 has 14 residues. Trimming removed 6 bases from V and 8 bases from J; junction bases left unmatched: 3. The CDR3 is CASRGQGAYSPLHF. CDR3 coding DNA: TGTGCCAGTAGAGGACAGGGGGCCTATTCACCCCTCCACTTT.

Only one count was recorded for this clone. The CDR3 DNA reads as TGCGCCAGCAGCTTATCGGTCGCGAACACCGGGGAGCTGTTTTTT. It codes for CASSLSVANTGELFF. This chain joins TRBV5-1 and TRBJ2-2; D remains ambiguous. V lost 2 bases, J lost 0 bases, and 8 bases lay in between. Per germline, CDR1 SGHRS and CDR2 YFSETQ. CDR3 length: 15 residues.

This rearrangement joins TRBV5-6 to TRBJ2-5; D remains ambiguous. This CDR3 is 13 amino acids long. Germline V gene data show CDR1 as SGHDT and CDR2 as YYEEEE. The V end was cut by 0 bases, the J end by 2 bases, with 5 bases between. CDR3 DNA: TGTGCCAGCAGCTTGGACACTCAAGAGACCCAGTACTTC. Its translation: CASSLDTQETQYF.

This rearrangement joins TRBV7-3 to TRBJ2-2; 8 bases agree with TRBD2. The CDR3 spans 15 residues. Trimming at V came to 6 bases and at J to 2 bases, leaving 5 bases not matched to a gene. Germline values: CDR1 SGHTA, CDR2 FQGTGA. The CDR3, as DNA: TGTGCCAGCAGATCGGCGGGGGGAAACACCGGGGAGCTGTTTTTT. Translated, it gives CASRSAGGNTGELFF. The whole variable domain, filled in from reference TRBV7-3 and TRBJ2-2, reads GAGVSQTPSNKVTEKGKYVELRCDPISGHTALYWYRQSLGQGPEFLIYFQGTGAADDSGLPNDRFFAVRPEGSVSTLKIQRTERGDSAVYLCASRSAGGNTGELFFGEGSRLTVL.

The genes are TRBV7-6 and TRBJ1-1, with D possibly matching TRBD1 (5 bases). Germline assignment: CDR1 SGHVS and CDR2 FNYEAQ. The CDR3 has 16 residues. V was pared by 1 base and J by 2 bases, with 14 bases between. The CDR3 sequence is CASSLVEGTVNTEAFF. Here the CDR3 DNA reads TGTGCCAGCAGCTTAGTAGAGGGGACGGTAAACACTGAAGCTTTCTTT.

V usage is TRBV6-1 and J usage is TRBJ1-4; no firm D call. The V end was cut by 2 bases, the J end by 4 bases, with 14 bases between. CDR3 size: 16 residues. Germline lookup yields CDR1 MNHNS and CDR2 SASEGT. CDR3 bases: TGTGCCAGCAGTGAACGGTGGGCAGGCCGTAATGAAAAACTGTTTTTT. Protein sequence: CASSERWAGRNEKLFF.

The genes are TRBV10-3 and TRBJ1-1; 7 nucleotides line up with TRBD1. From germline, CDR1 is ENHRY and CDR2 SYGVKD. After removal of 6 bases from V and 3 bases from J, the junction contained 4 bases not matched to a gene. This CDR3 comprises 13 residues. The CDR3 DNA is TGTGCCATCAGCGGACAGGCTGACACTGAAGCTTTCTTT. Amino acids: CAISGQADTEAFF.

The genes are TRBV7-9 and TRBJ1-1, with a weak D call TRBD1 (6 bases). The ends were cut back, 2 bases at V and 2 bases at J, with 15 bases in the middle. Germline CDR1 is SEHNR and CDR2 is FQNEAQ (reference sequence). This CDR3 region has 16 residues. The CDR3 DNA follows: TGTGCCAGCAGCTTAACCCGCCTCGGGGGCAACACTGAAGCTTTCTTT. Translating it yields CASSLTRLGGNTEAFF.

This chain connects TRBV7-2 to TRBJ1-1, with a possible D match to TRBD1 (5 bases). With 4 bases removed from V and 1 base from J, the gap between germline ends came to 13 bases. The CDR3 covers 15 residues. Germline V gives CDR1 SGHTA, CDR2 FQGNSA. Here the CDR3 reads CASSWTGPQNTEAFF. CDR3 bases: TGTGCCAGCAGCTGGACGGGACCGCAGAACACTGAAGCTTTCTTT.

J is TRBJ1-4 and V is TRBV18; 11 nucleotides align to TRBD1. The germline gives CDR1 KGHSH, CDR2 LQKENI. V shed 3 bases, J shed 6 bases, and the junction held 0 bases outside the gene matches. The CDR3 contains 14 residues. This CDR3 reads CASSPGQGDEKLFF. The CDR3 bases are TGTGCCAGCTCACCGGGACAGGGGGATGAAAAACTGTTTTTT.

The chain employs TRBV5-6 and TRBJ2-3; D call uncertain. Germline CDR1 reads SGHDT; CDR2 reads YYEEEE. The germline V and J ends were trimmed by 4 bases and 5 bases, with 17 bases remaining between them. CDR3 length: 15 residues. CDR3 sequence (DNA): TGTGCCAGCAGCGCTGGTTGGGGTTTGGGAGATACGCAGTATTTT. Its translation is CASSAGWGLGDTQYF.

V is TRBV11-2 and J is TRBJ2-7; D is unresolved. The CDR3 runs 12 residues. Germline CDR1 and CDR2: SGHAT and FQNNGV. Trimming removed 1 base from V and 6 bases from J, with 7 bases in between. The CDR3 reads CASSLAQVEQYF. As DNA, the CDR3 is TGTGCCAGCAGCTTAGCGCAGGTCGAGCAGTACTTC.

The genes are TRBV11-2 and TRBJ2-5; D remains unclear. The CDR3 runs to 13 residues. V lost 1 base, J lost 5 bases, and 8 bases lay in between. Germline V gene sequence: CDR1 SGHAT, CDR2 FQNNGV. CDR3 in amino acids: CASSLVTGETQYF. CDR3 sequence (DNA): TGTGCCAGCAGCTTAGTTACTGGGGAGACCCAGTACTTC.

The chain recombines TRBV10-2 with TRBJ1-2; D gene ambiguous. The CDR3 sequence is 16 residues long. In germline, CDR1 is WSHSY, CDR2 SAAADI. V was pared by 0 bases and J by 2 bases, with 13 bases between. CDR3 loop: CASSESWGTLNYGYTF. The DNA of the CDR3 is TGCGCCAGCAGTGAGTCGTGGGGAACCCTAAACTATGGCTACACCTTC.

The chain is built from TRBV28 and TRBJ1-1; D unclear. The CDR3 runs 11 residues. Germline V CDR1 and CDR2: MDHEN, SYDVKM. Trimming shortened V by 6 bases and J by 7 bases, and 9 bases separated the two germline ends. The CDR3 DNA follows: TGTGCCAGCAGCACCGGCTATGAAGCTTTCTTT. Translating gives CASSTGYEAFF.